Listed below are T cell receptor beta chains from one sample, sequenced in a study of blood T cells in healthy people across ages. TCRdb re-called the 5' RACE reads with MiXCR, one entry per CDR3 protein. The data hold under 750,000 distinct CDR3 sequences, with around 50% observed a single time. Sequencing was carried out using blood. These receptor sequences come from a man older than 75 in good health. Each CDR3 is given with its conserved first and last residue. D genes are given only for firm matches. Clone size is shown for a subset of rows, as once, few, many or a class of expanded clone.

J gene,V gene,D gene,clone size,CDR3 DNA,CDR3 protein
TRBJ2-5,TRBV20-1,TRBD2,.,TGCAGTGCTAGAGCGGGACTAGGTGTAAATGAGCAGTACTTC,CSARAGLGVNEQYF
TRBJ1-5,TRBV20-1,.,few,TGCAGTGCCATACGGGGGCTCAATCAGCCCCAGCATTTT,CSAIRGLNQPQHF
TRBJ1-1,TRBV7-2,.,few,TGTGCCAGCAGCTTGACTGGGGACACTGAAGCTTTCTTT,CASSLTGDTEAFF
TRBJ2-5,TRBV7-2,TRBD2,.,TGTGCCAGCAGCCTACTAGCGGGGCGAGAGACTCAGTACTTC,CASSLLAGRETQYF
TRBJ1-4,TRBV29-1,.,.,TGCAGCGTTGAAGTGGACGGGGAAAAACTGTTTTTT,CSVEVDGEKLFF
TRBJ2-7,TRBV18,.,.,TGTGCCAGCTCAACGGGACCCTCCACCTCCTACGAGCAGTACTTC,CASSTGPSTSYEQYF
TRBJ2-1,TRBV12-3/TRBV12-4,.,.,TGTGCCAGCAGTTTCGTTAGCGGACAGTTCTTC,CASSFVSGQFF
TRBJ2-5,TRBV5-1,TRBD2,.,TGCGCCAGCAGCCCCGAGCGGGGGGGTGAAGAGACCCAGTACTTC,CASSPERGGEETQYF
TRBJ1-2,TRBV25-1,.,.,TGTGCCAGCAGCGGGAGCGGCTATGGCTACACCTTC,CASSGSGYGYTF
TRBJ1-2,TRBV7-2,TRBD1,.,TGTGCCAGCAGCCCTGAGGGGGCAGGCCTCTGGGGCTACACCTTC,CASSPEGAGLWGYTF
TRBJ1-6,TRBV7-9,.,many,TGTGCCAGCACCGAAGACAGTTATAATTCACCCCTCCACTTT,CASTEDSYNSPLHF
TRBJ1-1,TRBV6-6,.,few,TGTGCCAGCATCTGGGGCGGGGGGCGCGGTGAAGCTTTCTTT,CASIWGGGRGEAFF
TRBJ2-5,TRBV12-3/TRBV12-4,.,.,TGTGCCAACAGTTTACCTTACTCCCAAGAGACCCAGTACTTC,CANSLPYSQETQYF
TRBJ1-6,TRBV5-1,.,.,TGCGCCAGCAGCTTGGGACAGGAAGTTTCACCCCTCCACTTT,CASSLGQEVSPLHF
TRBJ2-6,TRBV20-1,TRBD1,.,TGCAGTGCTCCAGGGGGATTTAACTCTGGGGCCAACGCCCTGACTTTC,CSAPGGFNSGANALTF
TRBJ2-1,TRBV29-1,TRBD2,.,TGCAGCGTGGTCCCGGGACTAGACTGGGACCGCGGTGAGCAGTTCTTC,CSVVPGLDWDRGEQFF
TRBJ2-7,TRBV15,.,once,TGTGCCACCAGCAGAGGACCCTACGAGCAGTACTTC,CATSRGPYEQYF
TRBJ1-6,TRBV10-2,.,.,TGCGCCAGTAGGGACACTTTCTCCTATAATTCACCCCTCCACTTT,CASRDTFSYNSPLHF
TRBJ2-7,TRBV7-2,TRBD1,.,TGTGCCAGCAGCGACAGGGGGAAGTACGAGCAGTACTTC,CASSDRGKYEQYF
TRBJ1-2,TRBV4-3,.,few,TGCGCCAGCAGCCAAGGCAGGGACGGCTACACCTTC,CASSQGRDGYTF
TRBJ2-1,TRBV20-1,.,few,TGCAGTGCTAGGGGTGGTCCCCCGGGTAAAGCGGTAGGGGAGCAGTTCTTC,CSARGGPPGKAVGEQFF
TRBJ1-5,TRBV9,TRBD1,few,TGTGCCAGCAGCGTAGGGACAGGCCCCAATCAGCCCCAGCATTTT,CASSVGTGPNQPQHF
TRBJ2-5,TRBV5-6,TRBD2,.,TGTGCCAGCAGCTTGGTGGTAGCGGGTTGGGAGACCCAGTACTTC,CASSLVVAGWETQYF
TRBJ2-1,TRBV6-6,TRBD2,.,TGTGCCTGCACCCCCGGGAGGCTGAGCTCCTATAATGAGCAGTTCTTC,CACTPGRLSSYNEQFF
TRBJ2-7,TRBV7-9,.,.,TGTGCCAGCAGCTTAGAAGGGTTCTCCTACGAGCAGTACTTC,CASSLEGFSYEQYF
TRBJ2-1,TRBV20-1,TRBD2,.,TGCAGTGCTAGAGTAGCGGGAGGCGGTATCTCCTACAATGAGCAGTTCTTC,CSARVAGGGISYNEQFF
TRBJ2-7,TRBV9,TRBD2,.,TGTGCCAGCAGCCCCGGGACTAGCTCGTCCCACGAGCAGTACTTC,CASSPGTSSSHEQYF
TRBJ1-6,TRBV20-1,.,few,TGCAGTGCAAAAGGGGGCTCCTATAATTCACCCCTCCACTTT,CSAKGGSYNSPLHF
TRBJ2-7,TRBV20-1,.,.,TGCAGTGCTAGAGTTGGGACCTACGAGCAGTACTTC,CSARVGTYEQYF
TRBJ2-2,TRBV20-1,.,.,TGCAGTGCTAGCCCGCGTCTTCCGAACACCGGGGAGCTGTTTTTT,CSASPRLPNTGELFF
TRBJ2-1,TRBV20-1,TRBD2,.,TGCAGTGCCCCGACAGGGACGTGGCGGGGGGGCCTCGGTGAGCAGTTCTTC,CSAPTGTWRGGLGEQFF
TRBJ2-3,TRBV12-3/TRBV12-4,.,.,TGTGCCAGCAGTTTTCTGGGGAGCACAGATACGCAGTATTTT,CASSFLGSTDTQYF
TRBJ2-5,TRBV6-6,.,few,TGTGCCAGCAGTTACTTGGGCCCAAAGTTCGAAGTGGAGACCCAGTACTTC,CASSYLGPKFEVETQYF
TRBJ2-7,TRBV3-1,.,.,TGTGCCAGCAGCCAAGATCAGGCGTGGACCTACGAGCAGTACTTC,CASSQDQAWTYEQYF
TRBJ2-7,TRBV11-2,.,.,TGTGCCAGCAGCTCAGAAACAGCACTCTACGAGCAGTACTTC,CASSSETALYEQYF
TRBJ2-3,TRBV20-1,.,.,TGCAGCGCGTCGGCCCGCACAGATACGCAGTATTTT,CSASARTDTQYF